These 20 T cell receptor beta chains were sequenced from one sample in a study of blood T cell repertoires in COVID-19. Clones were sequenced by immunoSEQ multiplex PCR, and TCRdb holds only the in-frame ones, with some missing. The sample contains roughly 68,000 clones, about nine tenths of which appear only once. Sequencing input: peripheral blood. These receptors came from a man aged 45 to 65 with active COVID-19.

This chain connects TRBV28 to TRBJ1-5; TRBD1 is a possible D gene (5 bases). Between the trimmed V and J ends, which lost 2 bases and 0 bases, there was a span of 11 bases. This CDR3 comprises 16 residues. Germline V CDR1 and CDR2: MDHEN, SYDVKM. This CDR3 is CASSLGRVGSNQPQHF. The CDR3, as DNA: TGTGCCAGCAGTTTAGGCAGGGTTGGTAGCAATCAGCCCCAGCATTTT.

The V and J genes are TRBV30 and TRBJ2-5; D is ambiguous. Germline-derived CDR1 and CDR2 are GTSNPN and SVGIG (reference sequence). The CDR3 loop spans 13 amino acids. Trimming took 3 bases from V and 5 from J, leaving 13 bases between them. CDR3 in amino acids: CAWSLGVPETQYF. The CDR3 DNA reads TGTGCCTGGAGCCTAGGTGTTCCGGAGACCCAGTACTTC.

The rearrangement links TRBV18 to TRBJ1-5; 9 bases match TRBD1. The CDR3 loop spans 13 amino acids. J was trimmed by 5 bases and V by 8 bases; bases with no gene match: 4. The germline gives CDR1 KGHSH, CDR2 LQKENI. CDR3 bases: TGTGCCAGCCGACGACAGGGGGATCAGCCCCAGCATTTT. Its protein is CASRRQGDQPQHF. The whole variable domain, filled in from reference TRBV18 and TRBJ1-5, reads NAGVMQNPRHLVRRRGQEARLRCSPMKGHSHVYWYRQLPEEGLKFMVYLQKENIIDESGMPKERFSAEFPKEGPSILRIQQVVRGDSAAYFCASRRQGDQPQHFGDGTRLSIL.

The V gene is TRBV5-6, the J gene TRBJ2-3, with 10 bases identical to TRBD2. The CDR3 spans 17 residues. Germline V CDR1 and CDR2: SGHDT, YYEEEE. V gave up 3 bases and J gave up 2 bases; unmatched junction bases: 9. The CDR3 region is CASSSPPLAGFTDTQYF. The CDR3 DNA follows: TGTGCCAGCAGCTCCCCCCCACTAGCGGGGTTCACAGATACGCAGTATTTT.

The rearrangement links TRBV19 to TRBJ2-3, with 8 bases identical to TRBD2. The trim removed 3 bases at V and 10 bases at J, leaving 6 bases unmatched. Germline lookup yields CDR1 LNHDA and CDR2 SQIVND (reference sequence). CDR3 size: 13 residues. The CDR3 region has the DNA TGTGCCAGTAGTATCGGCGGGAGGCACGCGCAGTATTTT. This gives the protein CASSIGGRHAQYF.

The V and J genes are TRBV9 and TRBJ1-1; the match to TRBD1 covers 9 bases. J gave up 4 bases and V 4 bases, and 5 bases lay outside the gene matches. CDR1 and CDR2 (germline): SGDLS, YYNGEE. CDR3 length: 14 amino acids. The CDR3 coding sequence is TGTGCCAGCAGCTTGACGACAGGGGGCACTGAAGCTTTCTTT. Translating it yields CASSLTTGGTEAFF.

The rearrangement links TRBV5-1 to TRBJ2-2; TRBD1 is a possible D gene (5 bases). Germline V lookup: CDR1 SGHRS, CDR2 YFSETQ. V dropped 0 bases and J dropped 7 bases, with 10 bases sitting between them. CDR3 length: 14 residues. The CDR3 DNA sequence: TGCGCCAGCAGCTTGGACGGACAAGTCGGGGAGCTGTTTTTT. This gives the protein CASSLDGQVGELFF.

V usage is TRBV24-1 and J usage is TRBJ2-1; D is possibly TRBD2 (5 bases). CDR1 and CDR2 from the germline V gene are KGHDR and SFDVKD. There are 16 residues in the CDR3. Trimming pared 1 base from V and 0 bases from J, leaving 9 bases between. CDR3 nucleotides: TGTGCCACCAGTGATTTTGTGGGGAGCTCCTACAATGAGCAGTTCTTC. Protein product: CATSDFVGSSYNEQFF.

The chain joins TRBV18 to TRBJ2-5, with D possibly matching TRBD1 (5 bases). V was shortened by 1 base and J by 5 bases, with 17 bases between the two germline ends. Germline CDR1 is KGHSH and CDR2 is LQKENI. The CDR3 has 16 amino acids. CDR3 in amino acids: CASSPRLDRSRETQYF. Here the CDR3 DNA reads TGTGCCAGCTCACCACGTTTAGACAGATCAAGGGAGACCCAGTACTTC.

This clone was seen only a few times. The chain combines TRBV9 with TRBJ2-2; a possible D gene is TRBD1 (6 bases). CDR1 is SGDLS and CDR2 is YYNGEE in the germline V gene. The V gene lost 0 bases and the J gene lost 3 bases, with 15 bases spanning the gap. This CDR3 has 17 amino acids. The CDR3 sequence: CASSVGYRDSYTGELFF. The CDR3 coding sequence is TGTGCCAGCAGCGTAGGGTACAGGGATTCGTACACCGGGGAGCTGTTTTTT.

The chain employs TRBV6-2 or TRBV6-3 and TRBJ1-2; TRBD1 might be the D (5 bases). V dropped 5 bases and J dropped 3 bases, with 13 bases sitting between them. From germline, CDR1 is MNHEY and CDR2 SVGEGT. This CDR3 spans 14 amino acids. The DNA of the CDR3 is TGTGCCAGCAGTAAGGACACTCGGGACTATGGCTACACCTTC. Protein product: CASSKDTRDYGYTF.

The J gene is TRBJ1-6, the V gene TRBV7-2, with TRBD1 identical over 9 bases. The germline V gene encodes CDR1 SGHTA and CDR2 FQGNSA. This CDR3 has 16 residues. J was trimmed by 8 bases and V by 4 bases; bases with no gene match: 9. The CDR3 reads CASSSQPGQGYSPLHF. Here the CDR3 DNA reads TGTGCCAGCAGCTCCCAACCGGGACAGGGCTATTCACCCCTCCACTTT.

The chain's CDR3 is CASSLGGSFQETQYF. CDR3 DNA: TGTGCCAGCAGCTTAGGCGGCAGCTTCCAAGAGACCCAGTACTTC. The gene calls are TRBV7-8 and TRBJ2-5; D is unresolved. Looked up from germline, CDR1 is SGHVS and CDR2 is FQNEAQ. This CDR3 contains 15 residues. Trimming removed 1 base from V and 1 base from J, with 10 bases in between. The complete variable domain, with remaining parts taken from reference TRBV7-8 and TRBJ2-5, reads GAGVSQSPRYKVAKRGQDVALRCDPISGHVSLFWYQQALGQGPEFLTYFQNEAQLDKSGLPSDRFFAERPEGSVSTLKIQRTQQEDSAVYLCASSLGGSFQETQYFGPGTRLLVL.

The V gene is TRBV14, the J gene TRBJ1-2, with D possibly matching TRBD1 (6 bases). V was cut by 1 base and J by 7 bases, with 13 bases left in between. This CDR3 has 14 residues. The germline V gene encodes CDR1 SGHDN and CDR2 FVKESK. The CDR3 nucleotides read TGTGCCAGCAGCCAAGTGGGGGCTCGCGGTGGCTACACCTTC. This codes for CASSQVGARGGYTF.

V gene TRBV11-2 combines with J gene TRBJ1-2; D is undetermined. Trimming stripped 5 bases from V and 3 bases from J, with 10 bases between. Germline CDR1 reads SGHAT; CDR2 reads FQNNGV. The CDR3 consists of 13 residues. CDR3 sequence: CASSPRFDYGYTF. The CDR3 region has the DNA TGTGCCAGCAGCCCGAGGTTTGACTATGGCTACACCTTC.

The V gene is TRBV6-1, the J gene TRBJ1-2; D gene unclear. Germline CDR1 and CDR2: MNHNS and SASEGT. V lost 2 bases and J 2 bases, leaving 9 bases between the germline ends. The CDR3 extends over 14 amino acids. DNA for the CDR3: TGTGCCAGCAGTGAACCGGGGAGGAACTATGGCTACACCTTC. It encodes CASSEPGRNYGYTF.

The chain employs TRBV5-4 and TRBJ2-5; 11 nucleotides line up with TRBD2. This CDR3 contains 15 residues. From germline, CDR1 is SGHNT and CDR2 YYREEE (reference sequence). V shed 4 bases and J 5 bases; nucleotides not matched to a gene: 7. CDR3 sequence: CASSPVAGGEETQYF. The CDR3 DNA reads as TGTGCCAGCAGCCCCGTAGCGGGGGGGGAGGAGACCCAGTACTTC.

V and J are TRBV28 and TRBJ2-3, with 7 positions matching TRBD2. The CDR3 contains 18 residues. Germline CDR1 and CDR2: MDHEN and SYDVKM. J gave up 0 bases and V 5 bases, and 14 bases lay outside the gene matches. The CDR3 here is CASSQVTSGTISTDTQYF. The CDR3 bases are TGTGCCAGCAGTCAAGTAACATCCGGGACTATCAGCACAGATACGCAGTATTTT.

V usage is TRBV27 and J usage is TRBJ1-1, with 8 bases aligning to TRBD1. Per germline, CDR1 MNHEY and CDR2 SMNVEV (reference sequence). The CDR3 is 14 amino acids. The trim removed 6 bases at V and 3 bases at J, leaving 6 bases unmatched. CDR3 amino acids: CASSWNRGDTEAFF. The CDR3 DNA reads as TGTGCCAGCAGCTGGAACAGGGGGGACACTGAAGCTTTCTTT.

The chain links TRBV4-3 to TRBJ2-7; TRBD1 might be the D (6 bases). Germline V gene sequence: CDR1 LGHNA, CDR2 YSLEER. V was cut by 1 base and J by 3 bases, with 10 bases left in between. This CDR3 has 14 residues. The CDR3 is CASSQARGNYEQYF. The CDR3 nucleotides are TGCGCCAGCAGCCAAGCTAGGGGGAACTACGAGCAGTACTTC.